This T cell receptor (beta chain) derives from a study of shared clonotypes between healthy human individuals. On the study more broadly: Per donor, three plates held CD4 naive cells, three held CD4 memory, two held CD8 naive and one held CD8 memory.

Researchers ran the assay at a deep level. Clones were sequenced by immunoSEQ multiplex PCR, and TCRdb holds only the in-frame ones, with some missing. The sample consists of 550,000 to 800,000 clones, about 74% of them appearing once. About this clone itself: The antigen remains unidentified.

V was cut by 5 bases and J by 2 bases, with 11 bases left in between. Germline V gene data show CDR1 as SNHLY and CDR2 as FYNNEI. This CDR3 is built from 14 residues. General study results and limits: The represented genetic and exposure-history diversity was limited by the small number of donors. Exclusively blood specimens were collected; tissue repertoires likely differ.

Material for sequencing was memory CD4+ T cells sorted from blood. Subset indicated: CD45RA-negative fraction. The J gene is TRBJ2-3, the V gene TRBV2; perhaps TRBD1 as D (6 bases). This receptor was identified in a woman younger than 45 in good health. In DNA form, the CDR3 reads TGTGCCAGCAGTAGGGACATTTACACAGATACGCAGTATTTT. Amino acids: CASSRDIYTDTQYF.